The T cell receptor beta chain described here comes from a study of control samples from healthy donors and cancer patients. V lost 2 bases and J lost 4, with 8 bases in between. Per the germline V gene, CDR1 is MDHEN and CDR2 is SYDVKM. The CDR3 covers 13 residues. Profiled with immunoSEQ multiplex PCR; TCRdb holds only in-frame clones, not every one. Among tens of thousands of clones listed, around 87% were seen once. The source material was PBMCs. The chain links TRBV28 to TRBJ1-2; TRBD1 is a possible D gene (6 bases). This receptor was obtained from a woman in her forties or fifties with head and neck cancer. CDR3 in DNA: TGTGCCAGCAGTTTAACAGGGCCCTATGGCTACACCTTC. Protein: CASSLTGPYGYTF.